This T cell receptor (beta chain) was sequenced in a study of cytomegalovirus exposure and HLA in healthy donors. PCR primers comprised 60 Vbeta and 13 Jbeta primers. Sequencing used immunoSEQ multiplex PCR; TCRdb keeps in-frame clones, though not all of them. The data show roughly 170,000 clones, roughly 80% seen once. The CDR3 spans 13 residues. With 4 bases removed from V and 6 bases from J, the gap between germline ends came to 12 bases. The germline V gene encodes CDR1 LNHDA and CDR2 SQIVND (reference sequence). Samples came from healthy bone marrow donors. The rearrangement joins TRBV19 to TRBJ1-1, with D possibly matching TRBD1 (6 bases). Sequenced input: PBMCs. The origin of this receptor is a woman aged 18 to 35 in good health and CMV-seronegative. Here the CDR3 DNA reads TGTGCCAGTAGTAAAAACAGGGATGCTGAAGCTTTCTTT. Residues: CASSKNRDAEAFF.